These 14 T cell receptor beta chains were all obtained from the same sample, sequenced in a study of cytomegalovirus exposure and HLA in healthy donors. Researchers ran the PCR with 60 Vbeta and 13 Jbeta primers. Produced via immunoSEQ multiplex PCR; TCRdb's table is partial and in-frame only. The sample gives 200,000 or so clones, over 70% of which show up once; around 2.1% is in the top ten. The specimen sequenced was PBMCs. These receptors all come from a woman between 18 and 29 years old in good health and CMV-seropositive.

In DNA, the CDR3 is TGTGCCAGCAGCTTAGTTAGCGGATCAGACTACTATGGCTACACCTTC. It codes for CASSLVSGSDYYGYTF. This sequence joins TRBV7-9 and TRBJ1-2, with D uncertain. The V and J ends lost 1 base and 3 bases respectively, with 15 bases between them. The length of the CDR3 is 16 residues. Germline CDR1 is SEHNR and CDR2 is FQNEAQ (reference sequence).

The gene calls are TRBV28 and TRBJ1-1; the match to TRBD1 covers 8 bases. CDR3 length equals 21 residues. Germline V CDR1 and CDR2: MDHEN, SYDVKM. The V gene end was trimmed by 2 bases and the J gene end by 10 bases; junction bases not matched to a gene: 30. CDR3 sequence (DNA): TGTGCCAGCAGTTTAGAGGAATTACTGGGGGATGACAGGGGCCCCTCTCCGGGAGCTTTCTTT. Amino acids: CASSLEELLGDDRGPSPGAFF.

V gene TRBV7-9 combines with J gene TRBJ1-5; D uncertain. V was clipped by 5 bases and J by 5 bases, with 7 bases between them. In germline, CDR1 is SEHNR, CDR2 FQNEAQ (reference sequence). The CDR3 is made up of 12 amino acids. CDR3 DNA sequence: TGTGCCAGCAGCGCGGGCGATCAGCCCCAGCATTTT. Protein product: CASSAGDQPQHF.

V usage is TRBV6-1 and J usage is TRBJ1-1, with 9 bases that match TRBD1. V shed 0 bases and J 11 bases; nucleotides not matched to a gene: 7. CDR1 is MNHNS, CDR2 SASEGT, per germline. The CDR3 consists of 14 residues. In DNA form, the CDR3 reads TGTGCCAGCAGTGAAGCCCGGGACAGGGCTGTGGCTTTCTTT. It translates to CASSEARDRAVAFF.

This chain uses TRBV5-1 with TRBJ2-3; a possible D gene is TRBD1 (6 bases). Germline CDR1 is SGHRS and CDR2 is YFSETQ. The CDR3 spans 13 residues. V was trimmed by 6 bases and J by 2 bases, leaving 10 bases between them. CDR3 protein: CASNGQNTDTQYF. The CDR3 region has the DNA TGCGCCAGCAATGGACAGAACACAGATACGCAGTATTTT.

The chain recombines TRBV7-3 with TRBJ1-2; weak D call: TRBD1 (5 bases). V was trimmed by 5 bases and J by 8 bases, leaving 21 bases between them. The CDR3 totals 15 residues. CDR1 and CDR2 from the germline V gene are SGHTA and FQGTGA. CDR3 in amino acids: CASSPHAQGSRGYTF. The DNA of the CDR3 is TGTGCCAGCAGCCCACATGCTCAGGGTTCGCGCGGCTACACCTTC. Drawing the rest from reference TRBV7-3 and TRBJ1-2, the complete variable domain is GAGVSQTPSNKVTEKGKYVELRCDPISGHTALYWYRQSLGQGPEFLIYFQGTGAADDSGLPNDRFFAVRPEGSVSTLKIQRTERGDSAVYLCASSPHAQGSRGYTFGSGTRLTVV.

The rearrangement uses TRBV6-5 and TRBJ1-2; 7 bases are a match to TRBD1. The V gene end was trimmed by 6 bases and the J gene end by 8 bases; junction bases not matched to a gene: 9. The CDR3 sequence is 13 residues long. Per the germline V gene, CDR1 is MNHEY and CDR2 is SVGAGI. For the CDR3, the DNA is TGTGCCAGCAGATTAGCGTACAGGGGAGGCTACACCTTC. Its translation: CASRLAYRGGYTF.

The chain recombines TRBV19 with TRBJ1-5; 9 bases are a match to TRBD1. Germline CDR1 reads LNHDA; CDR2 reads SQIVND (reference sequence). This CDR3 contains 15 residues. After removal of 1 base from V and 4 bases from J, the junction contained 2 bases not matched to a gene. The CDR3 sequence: CASSIGQGGNQPQHF. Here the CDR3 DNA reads TGTGCCAGTAGTATAGGACAGGGGGGGAATCAGCCCCAGCATTTT.

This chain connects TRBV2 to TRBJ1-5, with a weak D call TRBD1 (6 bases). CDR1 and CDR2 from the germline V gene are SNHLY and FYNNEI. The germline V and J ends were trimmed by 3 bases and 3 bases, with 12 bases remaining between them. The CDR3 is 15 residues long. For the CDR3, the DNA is TGTGCCAGCAGTGAGCAGGGGTGGTCCAATCAGCCCCAGCATTTT. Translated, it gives CASSEQGWSNQPQHF.

CDR3 in DNA: TGTGCCAGCAGCCAATTAAGAGCGGGGCACCAAGAGACCCAGTACTTC. Protein: CASSQLRAGHQETQYF. J is TRBJ2-5 and V is TRBV4-2; 7 nucleotides line up with TRBD2. V was clipped by 2 bases and J by 0 bases; unmatched bases: 6. The CDR3 has 16 residues. Germline V lookup: CDR1 LGHNA, CDR2 YNFKEQ.

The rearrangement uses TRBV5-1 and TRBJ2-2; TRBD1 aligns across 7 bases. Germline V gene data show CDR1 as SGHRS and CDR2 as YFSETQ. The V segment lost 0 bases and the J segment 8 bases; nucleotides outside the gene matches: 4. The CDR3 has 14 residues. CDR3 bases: TGCGCCAGCAGCTTGGACAGGGGCCGGGGGGAGCTGTTTTTT. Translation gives CASSLDRGRGELFF.

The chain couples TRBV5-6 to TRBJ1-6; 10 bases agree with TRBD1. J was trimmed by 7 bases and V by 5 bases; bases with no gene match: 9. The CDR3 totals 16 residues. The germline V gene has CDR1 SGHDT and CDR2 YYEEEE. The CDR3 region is CASSEGQGRANSPLHF. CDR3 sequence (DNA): TGTGCCAGCAGTGAGGGACAGGGGAGAGCCAATTCACCCCTCCACTTT.

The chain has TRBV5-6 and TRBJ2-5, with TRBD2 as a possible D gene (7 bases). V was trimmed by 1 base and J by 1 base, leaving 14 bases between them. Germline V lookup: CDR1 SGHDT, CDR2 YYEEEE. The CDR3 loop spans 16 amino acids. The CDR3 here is CASSLRGRAAQETQYF. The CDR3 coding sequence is TGTGCCAGCAGCTTGAGGGGGAGGGCGGCCCAAGAGACCCAGTACTTC.

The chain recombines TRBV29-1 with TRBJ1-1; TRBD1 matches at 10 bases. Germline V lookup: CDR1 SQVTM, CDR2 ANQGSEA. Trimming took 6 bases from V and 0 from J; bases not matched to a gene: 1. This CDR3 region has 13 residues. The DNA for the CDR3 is TGCAGCGTGGGACAGGGGTTGAACACTGAAGCTTTCTTT. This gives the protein CSVGQGLNTEAFF.